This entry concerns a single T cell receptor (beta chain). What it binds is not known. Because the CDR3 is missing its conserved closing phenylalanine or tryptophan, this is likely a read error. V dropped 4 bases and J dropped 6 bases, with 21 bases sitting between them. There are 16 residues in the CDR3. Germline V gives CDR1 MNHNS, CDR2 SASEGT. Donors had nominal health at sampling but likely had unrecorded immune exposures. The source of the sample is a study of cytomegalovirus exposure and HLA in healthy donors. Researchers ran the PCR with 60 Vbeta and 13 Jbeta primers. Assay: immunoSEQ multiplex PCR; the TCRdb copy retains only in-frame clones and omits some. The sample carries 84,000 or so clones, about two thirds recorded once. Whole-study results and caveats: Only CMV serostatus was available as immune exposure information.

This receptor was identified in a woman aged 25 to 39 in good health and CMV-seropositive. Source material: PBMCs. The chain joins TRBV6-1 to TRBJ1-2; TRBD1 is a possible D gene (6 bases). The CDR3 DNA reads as TGTGCCAGCAGTGGATCGCAGTTTAGGGGGATGGATGGCTACACCCTC. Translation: CASSGSQFRGMDGYTL.